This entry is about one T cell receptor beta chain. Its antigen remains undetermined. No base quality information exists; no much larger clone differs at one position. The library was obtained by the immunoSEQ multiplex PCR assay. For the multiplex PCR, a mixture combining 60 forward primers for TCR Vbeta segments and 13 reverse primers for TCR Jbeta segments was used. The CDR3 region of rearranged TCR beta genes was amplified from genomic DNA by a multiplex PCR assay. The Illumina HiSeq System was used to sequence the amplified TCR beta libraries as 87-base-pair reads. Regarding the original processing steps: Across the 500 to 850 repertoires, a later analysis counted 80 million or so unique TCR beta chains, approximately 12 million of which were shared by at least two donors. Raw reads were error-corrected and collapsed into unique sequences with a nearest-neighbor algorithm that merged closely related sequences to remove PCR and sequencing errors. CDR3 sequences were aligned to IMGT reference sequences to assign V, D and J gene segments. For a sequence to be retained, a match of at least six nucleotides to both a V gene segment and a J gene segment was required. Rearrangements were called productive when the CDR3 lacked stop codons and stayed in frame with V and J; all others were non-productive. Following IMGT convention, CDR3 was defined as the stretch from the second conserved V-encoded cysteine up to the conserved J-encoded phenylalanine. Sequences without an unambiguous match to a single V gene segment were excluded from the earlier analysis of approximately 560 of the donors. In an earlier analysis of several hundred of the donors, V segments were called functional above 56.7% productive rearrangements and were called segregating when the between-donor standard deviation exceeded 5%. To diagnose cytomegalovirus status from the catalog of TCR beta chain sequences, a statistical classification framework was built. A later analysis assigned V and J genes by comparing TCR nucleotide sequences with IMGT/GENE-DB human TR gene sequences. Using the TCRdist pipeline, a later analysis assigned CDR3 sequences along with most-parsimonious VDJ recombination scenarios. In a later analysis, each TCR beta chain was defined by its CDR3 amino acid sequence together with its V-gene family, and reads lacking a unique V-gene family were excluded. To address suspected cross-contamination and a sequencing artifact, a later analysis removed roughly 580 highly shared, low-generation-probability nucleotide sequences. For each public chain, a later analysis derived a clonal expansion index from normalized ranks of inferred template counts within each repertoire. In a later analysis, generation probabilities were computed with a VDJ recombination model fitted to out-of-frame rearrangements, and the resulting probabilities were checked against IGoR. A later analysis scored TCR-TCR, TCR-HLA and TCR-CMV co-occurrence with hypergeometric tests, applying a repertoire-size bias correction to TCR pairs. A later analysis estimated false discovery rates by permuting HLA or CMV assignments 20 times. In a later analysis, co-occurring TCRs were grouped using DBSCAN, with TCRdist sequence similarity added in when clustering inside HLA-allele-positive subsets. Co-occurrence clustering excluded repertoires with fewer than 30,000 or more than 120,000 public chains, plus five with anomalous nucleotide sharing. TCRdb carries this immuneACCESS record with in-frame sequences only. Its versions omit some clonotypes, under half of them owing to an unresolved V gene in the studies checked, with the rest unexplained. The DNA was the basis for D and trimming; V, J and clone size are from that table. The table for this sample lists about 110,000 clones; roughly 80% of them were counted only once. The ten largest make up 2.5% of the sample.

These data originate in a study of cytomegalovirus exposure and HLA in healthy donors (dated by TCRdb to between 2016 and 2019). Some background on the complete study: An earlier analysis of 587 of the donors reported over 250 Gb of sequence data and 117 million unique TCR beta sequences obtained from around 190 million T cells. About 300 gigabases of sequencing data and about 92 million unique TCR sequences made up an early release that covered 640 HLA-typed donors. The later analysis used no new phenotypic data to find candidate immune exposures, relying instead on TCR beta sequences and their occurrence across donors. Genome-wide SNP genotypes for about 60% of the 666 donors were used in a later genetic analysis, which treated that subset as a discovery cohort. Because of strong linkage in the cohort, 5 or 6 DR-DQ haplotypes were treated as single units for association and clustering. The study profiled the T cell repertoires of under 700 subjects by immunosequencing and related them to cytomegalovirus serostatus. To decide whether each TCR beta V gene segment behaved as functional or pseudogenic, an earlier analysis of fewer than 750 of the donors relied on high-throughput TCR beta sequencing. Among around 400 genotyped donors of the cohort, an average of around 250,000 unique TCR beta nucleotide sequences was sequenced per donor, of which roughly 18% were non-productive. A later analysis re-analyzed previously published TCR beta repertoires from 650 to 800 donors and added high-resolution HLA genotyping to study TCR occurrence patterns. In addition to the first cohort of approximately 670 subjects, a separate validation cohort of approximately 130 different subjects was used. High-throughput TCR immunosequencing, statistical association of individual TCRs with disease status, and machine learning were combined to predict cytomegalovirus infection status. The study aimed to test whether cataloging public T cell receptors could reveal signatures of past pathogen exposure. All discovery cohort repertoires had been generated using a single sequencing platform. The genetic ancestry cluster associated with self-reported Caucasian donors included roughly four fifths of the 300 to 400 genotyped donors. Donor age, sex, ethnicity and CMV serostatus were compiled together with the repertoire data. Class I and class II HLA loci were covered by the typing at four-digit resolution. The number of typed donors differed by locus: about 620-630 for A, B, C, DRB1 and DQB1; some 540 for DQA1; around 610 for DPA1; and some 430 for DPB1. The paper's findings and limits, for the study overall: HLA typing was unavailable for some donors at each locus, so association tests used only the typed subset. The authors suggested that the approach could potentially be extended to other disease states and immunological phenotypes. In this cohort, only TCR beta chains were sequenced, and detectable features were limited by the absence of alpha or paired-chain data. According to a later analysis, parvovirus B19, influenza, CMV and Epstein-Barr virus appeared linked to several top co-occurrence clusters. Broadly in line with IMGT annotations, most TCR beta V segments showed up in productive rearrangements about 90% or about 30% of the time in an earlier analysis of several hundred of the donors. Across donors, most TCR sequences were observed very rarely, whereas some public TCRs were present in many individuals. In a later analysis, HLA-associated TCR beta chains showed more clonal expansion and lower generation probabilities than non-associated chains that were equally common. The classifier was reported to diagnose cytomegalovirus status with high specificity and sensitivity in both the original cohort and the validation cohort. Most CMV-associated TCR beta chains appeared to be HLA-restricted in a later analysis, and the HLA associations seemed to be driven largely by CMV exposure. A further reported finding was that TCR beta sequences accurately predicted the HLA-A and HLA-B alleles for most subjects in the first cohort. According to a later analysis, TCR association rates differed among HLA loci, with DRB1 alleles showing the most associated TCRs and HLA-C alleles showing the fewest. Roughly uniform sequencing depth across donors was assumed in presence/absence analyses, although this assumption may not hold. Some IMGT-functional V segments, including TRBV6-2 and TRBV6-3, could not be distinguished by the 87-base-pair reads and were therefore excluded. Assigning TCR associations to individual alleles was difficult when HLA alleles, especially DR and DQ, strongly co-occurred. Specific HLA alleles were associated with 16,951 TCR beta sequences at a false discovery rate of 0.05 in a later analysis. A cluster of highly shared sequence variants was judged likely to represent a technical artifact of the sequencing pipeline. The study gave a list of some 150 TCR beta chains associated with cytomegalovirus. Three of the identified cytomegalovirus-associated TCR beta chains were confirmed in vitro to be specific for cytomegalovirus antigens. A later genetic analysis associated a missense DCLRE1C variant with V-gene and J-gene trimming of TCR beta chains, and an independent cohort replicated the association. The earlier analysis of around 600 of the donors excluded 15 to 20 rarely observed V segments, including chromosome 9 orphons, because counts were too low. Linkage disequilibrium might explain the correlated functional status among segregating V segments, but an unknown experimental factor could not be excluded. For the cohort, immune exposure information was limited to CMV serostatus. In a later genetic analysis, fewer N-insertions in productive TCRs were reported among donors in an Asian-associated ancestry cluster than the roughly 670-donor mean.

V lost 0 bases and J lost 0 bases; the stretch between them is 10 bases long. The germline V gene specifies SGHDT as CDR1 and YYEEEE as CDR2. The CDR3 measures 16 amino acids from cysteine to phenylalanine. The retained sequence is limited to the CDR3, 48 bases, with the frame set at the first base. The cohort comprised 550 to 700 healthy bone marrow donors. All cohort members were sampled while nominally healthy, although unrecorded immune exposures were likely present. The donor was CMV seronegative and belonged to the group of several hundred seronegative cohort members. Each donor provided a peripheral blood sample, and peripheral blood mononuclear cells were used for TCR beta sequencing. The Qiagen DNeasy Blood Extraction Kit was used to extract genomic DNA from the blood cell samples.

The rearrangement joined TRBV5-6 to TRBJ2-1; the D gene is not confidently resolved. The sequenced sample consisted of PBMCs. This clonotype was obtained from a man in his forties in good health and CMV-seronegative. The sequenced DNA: TGTGCCAGCAGCTTGGTTGGTTTCAGCTCCTACAATGAGCAGTTCTTC. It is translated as CASSLVGFSSYNEQFF.